What follows is one T cell receptor beta chain and its context. The investigators amplified TCR beta CDR3 regions from RNA transcripts. HTBI primers drove first-round RT-PCR of the TCR CDR3. Using its own MiXCR run on the multiplex PCR reads, TCRdb lists one record per CDR3 protein. The data show around 600,000 distinct CDR3 sequences, roughly 46% seen once. This sample was included in a study of T cells in Graves' hyperthyroidism and ophthalmopathy. J was trimmed by 1 base and V by 3 bases; bases with no gene match: 3. There are 14 residues in the CDR3. Germline V gives CDR1 SGDLS, CDR2 YYNGEE. The specimen sequenced was peripheral blood or thyroid tissue (not recorded which). This sequence originates from an adult man with Graves' disease, either hyperthyroidism or ophthalmopathy (not recorded which). V gene TRBV9 combines with J gene TRBJ1-1; the match to TRBD1 covers 7 bases. The CDR3 DNA sequence: TGTGCCAGCAGCGAGCGGACAGGGAACACTGAAGCTTTCTTT. Its translation: CASSERTGNTEAFF.